This T cell receptor (beta chain) was observed in a study of glioma-infiltrating T cells. In its sample, this clonotype was seen a few times. Its antigen is currently unknown. Study-wide points: Above-expected tissue-blood divergence occurred in all gliomas, most in low-grade ones.

The CDR3 spans 15 residues. The ends were cut back, 3 bases at V and 2 bases at J, with 14 bases in the middle. Amplification of TCR alpha and beta CDR3 regions from RNA used iRepertoire nested multiplex PCR. One-step reverse transcription and amplification started from approximately 100-400 ng of tissue mRNA or PBMC total RNA. TCRdb independently ran MiXCR on the multiplex PCR reads; one entry per CDR3 protein. The top ten clones hold 6.7% of a sample with tens of thousands of distinct CDR3 sequences, 20% to 25% of them seen once. Sequenced material: glioma tissue, nonneoplastic brain tissue, or PBMCs (not recorded which). The rearrangement links TRBV12-3 or TRBV12-4 to TRBJ2-7; D call uncertain. The clonotype originates from a human donor with low-grade glioma or glioblastoma, undergoing nonglioma brain surgery, or in good health (not recorded which). The CDR3 sequence: CASSFADPATYEQYF. CDR3 sequence (DNA): TGTGCCAGCAGTTTCGCGGACCCAGCGACCTACGAGCAGTACTTC.